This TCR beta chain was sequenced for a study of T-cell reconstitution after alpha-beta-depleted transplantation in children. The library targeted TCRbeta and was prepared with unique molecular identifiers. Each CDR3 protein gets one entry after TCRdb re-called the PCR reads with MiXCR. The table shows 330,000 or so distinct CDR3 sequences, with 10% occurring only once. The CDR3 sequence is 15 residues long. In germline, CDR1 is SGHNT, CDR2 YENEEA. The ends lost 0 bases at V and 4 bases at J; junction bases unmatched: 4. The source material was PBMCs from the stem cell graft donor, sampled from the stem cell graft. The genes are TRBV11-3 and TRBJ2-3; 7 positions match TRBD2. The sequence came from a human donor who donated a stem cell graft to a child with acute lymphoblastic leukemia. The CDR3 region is CASSLDGRSADTQYF. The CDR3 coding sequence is TGTGCCAGCAGCTTAGACGGGAGGAGCGCAGATACGCAGTATTTT.